The T cell receptor (beta chain) under discussion was sequenced for a study of cytomegalovirus exposure and HLA in healthy donors. Turning to this clone: Its specificity is unknown.

The study's findings and limits: Near-uniform donor sequencing depth was presumed by presence/absence analyses. The investigators catalogued 150 to 200 TCR beta chains as cytomegalovirus-associated. TRBV6-2, TRBV6-3 and other indistinguishable V segments were excluded.

Primers included in the PCR were 60 Vbeta and 13 Jbeta primers. Assay used: immunoSEQ multiplex PCR; TCRdb lists only in-frame clones, some missing. The sample yields hundreds of thousands of clones, around 90% seen once. Germline V lookup: CDR1 MGHRA, CDR2 YSYEKL. Trimming at V came to 1 base and at J to 3 bases, leaving 5 bases not matched to a gene. The CDR3 loop spans 15 amino acids. The clonotype originates from a woman under 30 in good health and CMV-seronegative. The sequencing input was PBMCs. The J gene is TRBJ2-7, the V gene TRBV4-1; 8 bases are a match to TRBD2. The CDR3 loop reads CASSQASGGHYEQYF. As DNA, the CDR3 is TGCGCCAGCAGCCAAGCCAGCGGGGGACACTACGAGCAGTACTTC.